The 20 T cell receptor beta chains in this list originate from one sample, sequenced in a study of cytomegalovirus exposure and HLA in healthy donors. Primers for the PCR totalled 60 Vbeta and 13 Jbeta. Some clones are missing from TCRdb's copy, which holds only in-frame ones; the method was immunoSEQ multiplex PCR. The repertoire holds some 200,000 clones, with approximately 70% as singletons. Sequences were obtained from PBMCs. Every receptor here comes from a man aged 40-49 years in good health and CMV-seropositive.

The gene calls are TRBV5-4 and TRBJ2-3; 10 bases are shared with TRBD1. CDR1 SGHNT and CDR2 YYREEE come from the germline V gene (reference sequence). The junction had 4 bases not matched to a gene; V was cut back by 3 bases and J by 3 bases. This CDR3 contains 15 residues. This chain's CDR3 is CASSSGTGVTDTQYF. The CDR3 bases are TGTGCCAGCAGCTCCGGGACAGGGGTGACAGATACGCAGTATTTT.

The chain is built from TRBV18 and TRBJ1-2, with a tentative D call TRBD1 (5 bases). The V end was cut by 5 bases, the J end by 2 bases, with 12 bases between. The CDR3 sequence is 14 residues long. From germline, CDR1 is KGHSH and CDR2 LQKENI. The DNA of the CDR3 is TGTGCCAGCTCAGTAGGAGGGGCCAACTATGGCTACACCTTC. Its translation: CASSVGGANYGYTF. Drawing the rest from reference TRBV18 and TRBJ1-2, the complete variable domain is NAGVMQNPRHLVRRRGQEARLRCSPMKGHSHVYWYRQLPEEGLKFMVYLQKENIIDESGMPKERFSAEFPKEGPSILRIQQVVRGDSAAYFCASSVGGANYGYTFGSGTRLTVV.

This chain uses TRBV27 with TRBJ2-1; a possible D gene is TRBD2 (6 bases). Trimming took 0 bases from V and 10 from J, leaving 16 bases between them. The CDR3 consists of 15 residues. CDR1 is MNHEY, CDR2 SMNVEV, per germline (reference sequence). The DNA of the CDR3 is TGTGCCAGCAGTTTATCCAGCGTAGCCCGGGGGGAGCAGTTCTTC. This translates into CASSLSSVARGEQFF.

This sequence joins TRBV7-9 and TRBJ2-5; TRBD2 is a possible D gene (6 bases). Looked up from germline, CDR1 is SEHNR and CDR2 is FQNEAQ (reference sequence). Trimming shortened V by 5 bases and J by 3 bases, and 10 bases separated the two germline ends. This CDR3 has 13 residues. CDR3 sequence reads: CASSGREEETQYF. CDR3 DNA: TGTGCCAGCAGCGGCAGGGAGGAAGAGACCCAGTACTTC.

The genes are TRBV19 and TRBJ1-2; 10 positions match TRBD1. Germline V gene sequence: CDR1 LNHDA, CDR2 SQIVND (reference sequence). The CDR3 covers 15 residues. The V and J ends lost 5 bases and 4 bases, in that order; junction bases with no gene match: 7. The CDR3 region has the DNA TGTGCCAGTAGTTCGGGACAGGGGAACCCCTATGGCTACACCTTC. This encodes CASSSGQGNPYGYTF.

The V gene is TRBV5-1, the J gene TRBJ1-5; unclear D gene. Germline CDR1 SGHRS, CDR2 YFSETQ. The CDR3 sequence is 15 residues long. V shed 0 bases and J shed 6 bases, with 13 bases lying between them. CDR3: CASSLGPSPGQPQHF. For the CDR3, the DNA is TGCGCCAGCAGCTTGGGGCCTTCGCCGGGTCAGCCCCAGCATTTT.

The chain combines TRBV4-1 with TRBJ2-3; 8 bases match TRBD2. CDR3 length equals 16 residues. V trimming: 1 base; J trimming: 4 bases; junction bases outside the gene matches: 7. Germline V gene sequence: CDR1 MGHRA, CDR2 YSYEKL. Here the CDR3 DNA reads TGCGCCAGCAGCCAAGCGATACGGCGGGAGGCAGATACGCAGTATTTT. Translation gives CASSQAIRREADTQYF.

CDR3 DNA sequence: TGTGCCAGCAGCCAAGGGGGTTATGATACGCAGTATTTT. Protein: CASSQGGYDTQYF. V and J are TRBV9 and TRBJ2-3; D perhaps matches TRBD1 (6 bases). This CDR3 spans 13 amino acids. Germline V gene sequence: CDR1 SGDLS, CDR2 YYNGEE. V dropped 4 bases and J dropped 6 bases, with 12 bases sitting between them. The complete variable domain, with remaining parts taken from reference TRBV9 and TRBJ2-3, reads DSGVTQTPKHLITATGQRVTLRCSPRSGDLSVYWYQQSLDQGLQFLIQYYNGEERAKGNILERFSAQQFPDLHSELNLSSLELGDSALYFCASSQGGYDTQYFGPGTRLTVL.

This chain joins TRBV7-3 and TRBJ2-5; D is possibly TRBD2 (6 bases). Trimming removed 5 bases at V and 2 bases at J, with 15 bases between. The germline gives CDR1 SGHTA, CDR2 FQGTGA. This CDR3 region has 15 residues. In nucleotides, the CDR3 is TGTGCCAGCAGCCCAGTTCCGGGACTGCAAGAGACCCAGTACTTC. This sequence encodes CASSPVPGLQETQYF.

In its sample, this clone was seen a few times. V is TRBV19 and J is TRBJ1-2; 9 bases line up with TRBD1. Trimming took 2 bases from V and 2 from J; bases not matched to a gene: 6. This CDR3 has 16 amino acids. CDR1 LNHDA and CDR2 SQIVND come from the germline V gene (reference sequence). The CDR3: CASSILGQGKNYGYTF. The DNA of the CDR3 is TGTGCCAGTAGTATACTGGGACAGGGAAAAAACTATGGCTACACCTTC.

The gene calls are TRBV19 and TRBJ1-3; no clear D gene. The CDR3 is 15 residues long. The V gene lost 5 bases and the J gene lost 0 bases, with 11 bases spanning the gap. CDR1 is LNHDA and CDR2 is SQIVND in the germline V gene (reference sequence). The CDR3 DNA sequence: TGTGCCAGTAGTGCCTCGGGGAGCTCTGGAAACACCATATATTTT. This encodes CASSASGSSGNTIYF.

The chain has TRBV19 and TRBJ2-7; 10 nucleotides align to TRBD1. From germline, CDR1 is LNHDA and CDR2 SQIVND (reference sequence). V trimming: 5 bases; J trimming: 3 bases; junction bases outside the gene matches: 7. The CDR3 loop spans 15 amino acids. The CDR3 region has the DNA TGTGCCAGTAGTGAAGACCGGGACAGGGGCTACGAGCAGTACTTC. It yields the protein CASSEDRDRGYEQYF.

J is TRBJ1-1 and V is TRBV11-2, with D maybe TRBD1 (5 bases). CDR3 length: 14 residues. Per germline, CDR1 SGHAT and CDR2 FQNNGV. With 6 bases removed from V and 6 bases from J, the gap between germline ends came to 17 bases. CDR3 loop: CASSPRKGLSEAFF. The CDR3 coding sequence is TGTGCCAGCAGTCCTCGAAAGGGACTTTCTGAAGCTTTCTTT.

The CDR3 here is CASSFQGGEDTQYF. In nucleotides, the CDR3 is TGCGCCAGCAGTTTTCAGGGTGGGGAAGATACGCAGTATTTT. The V call is TRBV5-1, the J call TRBJ2-3; D may be TRBD1 (5 bases). Deletions cut 5 bases from V and 5 bases from J, with 15 bases between. The CDR3 runs to 14 residues. Germline V gives CDR1 SGHRS, CDR2 YFSETQ.

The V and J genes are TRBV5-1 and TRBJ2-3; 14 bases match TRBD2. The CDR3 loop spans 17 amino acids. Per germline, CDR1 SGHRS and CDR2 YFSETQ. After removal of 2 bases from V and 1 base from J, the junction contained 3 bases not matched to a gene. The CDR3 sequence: CASSFGLAGGRTDTQYF. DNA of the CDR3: TGCGCCAGCAGCTTCGGACTAGCGGGGGGCCGCACAGATACGCAGTATTTT.

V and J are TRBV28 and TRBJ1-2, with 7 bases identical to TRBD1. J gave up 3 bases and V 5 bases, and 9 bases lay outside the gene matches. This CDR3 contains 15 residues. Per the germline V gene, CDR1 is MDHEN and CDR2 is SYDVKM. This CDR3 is CASSQTGPDDYGYTF. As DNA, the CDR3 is TGTGCCAGCAGTCAGACAGGGCCGGATGACTATGGCTACACCTTC.

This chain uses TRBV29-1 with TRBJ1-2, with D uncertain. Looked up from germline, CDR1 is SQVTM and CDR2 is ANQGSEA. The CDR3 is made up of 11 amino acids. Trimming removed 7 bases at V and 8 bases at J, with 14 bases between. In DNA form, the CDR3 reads TGCAGCGCCCATGATCGAGGGGGCTACACCTTC. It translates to CSAHDRGGYTF.

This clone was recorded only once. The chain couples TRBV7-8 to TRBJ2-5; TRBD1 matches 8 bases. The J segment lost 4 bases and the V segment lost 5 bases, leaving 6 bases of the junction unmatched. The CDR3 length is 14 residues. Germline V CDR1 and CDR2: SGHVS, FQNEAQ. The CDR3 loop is CASSVTGVRETQYF. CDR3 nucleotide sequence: TGTGCCAGCAGCGTGACAGGGGTCCGAGAGACCCAGTACTTC.

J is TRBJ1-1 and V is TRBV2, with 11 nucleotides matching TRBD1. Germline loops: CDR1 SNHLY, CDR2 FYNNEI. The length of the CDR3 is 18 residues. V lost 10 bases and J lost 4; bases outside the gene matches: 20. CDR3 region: CANLLPVGQGAQGTEAFF. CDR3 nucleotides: TGTGCCAACCTACTTCCGGTAGGACAGGGGGCGCAGGGCACTGAAGCTTTCTTT.

CDR3 bases: TGTGCCAGTAGTATTGGCGTCCTCGGTAGGAGCTCCTATAATTCACCCCTCCACTTT. This encodes CASSIGVLGRSSYNSPLHF. The V call is TRBV19, the J call TRBJ1-6; D remains unclear. The CDR3 is 19 amino acids. Germline assignment: CDR1 LNHDA and CDR2 SQIVND (reference sequence). Trimming shortened V by 3 bases and J by 0 bases, and 18 bases separated the two germline ends.